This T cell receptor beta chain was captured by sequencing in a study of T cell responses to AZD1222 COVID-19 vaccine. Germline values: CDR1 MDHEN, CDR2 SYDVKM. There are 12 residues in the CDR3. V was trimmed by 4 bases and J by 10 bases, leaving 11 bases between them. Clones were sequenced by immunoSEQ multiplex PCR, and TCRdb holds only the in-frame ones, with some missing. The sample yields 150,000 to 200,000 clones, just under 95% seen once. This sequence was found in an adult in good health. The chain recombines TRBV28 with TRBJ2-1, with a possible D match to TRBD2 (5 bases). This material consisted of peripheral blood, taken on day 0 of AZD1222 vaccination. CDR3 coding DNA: TGTGCCAGCAGTTCCGGAAGCGGCGAGCAGTTCTTC. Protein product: CASSSGSGEQFF.